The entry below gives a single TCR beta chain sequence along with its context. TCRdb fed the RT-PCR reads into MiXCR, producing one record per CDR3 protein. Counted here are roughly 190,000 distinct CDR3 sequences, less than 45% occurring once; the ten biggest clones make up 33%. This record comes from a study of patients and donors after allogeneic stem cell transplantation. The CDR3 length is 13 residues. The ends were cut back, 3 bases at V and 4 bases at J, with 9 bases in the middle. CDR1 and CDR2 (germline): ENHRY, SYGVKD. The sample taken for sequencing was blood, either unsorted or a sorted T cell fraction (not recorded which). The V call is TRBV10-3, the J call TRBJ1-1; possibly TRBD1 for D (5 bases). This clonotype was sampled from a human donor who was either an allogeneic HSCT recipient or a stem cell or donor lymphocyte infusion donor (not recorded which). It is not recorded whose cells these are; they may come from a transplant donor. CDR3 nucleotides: TGTGCCATCAGTGAAGGGACGGCCACTGAAGCTTTCTTT. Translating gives CAISEGTATEAFF.